This TCR beta chain derives from a study of T cells in localized non-small cell lung cancer. Findings and caveats of the study: Within adjacent lung there appeared a median approximately 59 of the top 100 tumor clones. Highest T cell clonality was seen in uninvolved adjacent lung, surpassing that measured in tumor.

The method was immunoSEQ multiplex PCR; TCRdb's version includes in-frame clones alone and lacks a portion of them. The data contain 7,000 to 8,500 clones, approximately 46% of them singletons. V shed 6 bases and J shed 1 base, with 9 bases lying between them. Germline V lookup: CDR1 MNHGY, CDR2 SAAAGT. This CDR3 region has 13 residues. With regard to this clone: Its matching antigen is unknown.

The source material was lymph node tissue, sampled before any cancer treatment. The chain has TRBV6-8 and TRBJ1-1; no clear D. This clonotype was sampled from a female donor older than 55 with stage I lung adenocarcinoma. The CDR3, as DNA: TGTGCCAGCAGCCGTAAGTCGAACACTGAAGCTTTCTTT. Encoded protein: CASSRKSNTEAFF.